One sample yielded the 32 T cell receptor beta chains listed below, sequenced in a study of control samples from healthy donors and cancer patients. Profiled with immunoSEQ multiplex PCR; TCRdb holds only in-frame clones, not every one. The sample shows about 120,000 clones, more than 70% of them seen only once. Sequenced input: blood. The receptor source for this set is a man aged 45-60 years in good health.

V and J are TRBV14 and TRBJ1-1; D gene unclear. The CDR3 length is 17 residues. Trimming took off 1 base at V and 0 bases at J, with 15 bases between the two ends. Germline CDR1 reads SGHDN; CDR2 reads FVKESK. This CDR3 is CASSQGVWDFLNTEAFF. The CDR3 DNA is TGTGCCAGCAGCCAAGGGGTTTGGGATTTCTTGAACACTGAAGCTTTCTTT.

This sequence joins TRBV19 and TRBJ1-2, with unresolved D. Trimming took 3 bases from V and 6 from J, leaving 14 bases between them. Germline V gene lookup returns CDR1 LNHDA and CDR2 SQIVND (reference sequence). The CDR3 is made up of 14 amino acids. CDR3 amino acids: CASSMDGGINGYTF. DNA for the CDR3: TGTGCCAGTAGTATGGACGGAGGCATCAATGGCTACACCTTC.

The chain joins TRBV4-3 to TRBJ1-5, with D possibly being TRBD1 (6 bases). The CDR3 covers 15 residues. V shed 2 bases and J shed 7 bases, with 15 bases lying between them. CDR1 is LGHNA and CDR2 is YSLEER in the germline V gene. In DNA, the CDR3 is TGCGCCAGCAGCCAACAAATACAGGGAGGGCAGCCCCAGCATTTT. Translated: CASSQQIQGGQPQHF.

The V and J genes are TRBV9 and TRBJ2-7, with D unresolved. V was trimmed by 4 bases and J by 0 bases, leaving 11 bases between them. The germline V gene has CDR1 SGDLS and CDR2 YYNGEE. The CDR3 sequence is 14 residues long. The CDR3 DNA follows: TGTGCCAGCAGCCTAGTCGGGTTCTCCTACGAGCAGTACTTC. Protein product: CASSLVGFSYEQYF.

The chain recombines TRBV18 with TRBJ2-4; D is perhaps TRBD1 (6 bases). CDR3 length: 15 residues. CDR1 and CDR2 from the germline V gene are KGHSH and LQKENI. V was cut by 3 bases and J by 3 bases, with 12 bases left in between. This chain's CDR3 is CASSPQGRDKNIQYF. The CDR3 DNA reads as TGTGCCAGCTCACCTCAGGGGCGCGACAAAAACATTCAGTACTTC.

V and J are TRBV6-6 and TRBJ1-2; perhaps TRBD1 as D (6 bases). V was pared by 5 bases and J by 4 bases, with 11 bases between. The CDR3 consists of 13 residues. Germline CDR1 and CDR2: MNHNY and SVGAGI (reference sequence). CDR3 amino acids: CASSRTAFYGYTF. The CDR3 coding sequence is TGTGCCAGCAGTCGGACAGCCTTCTATGGCTACACCTTC.

This clone was seen more than once but under ten times. The chain employs TRBV24-1 and TRBJ2-6; D is uncertain. Germline-derived CDR1 and CDR2 are KGHDR and SFDVKD. This CDR3 spans 10 amino acids. Trimming stripped 5 bases from V and 8 bases from J, with 0 bases between. The CDR3 region is CATSANVLTF. CDR3 nucleotide sequence: TGTGCCACCAGTGCCAACGTCCTGACTTTC.

This chain connects TRBV29-1 to TRBJ2-3; D might be TRBD1 (6 bases). V was pared by 2 bases and J by 3 bases, with 6 bases between. The V gene's germline CDR1 is SQVTM and CDR2 ANQGSEA. The CDR3 covers 12 residues. CDR3 DNA: TGCAGCGTTGAAACAGGGACAGATACGCAGTATTTT. Its protein is CSVETGTDTQYF.

The chain carries TRBV25-1 and TRBJ1-6, with 7 bases that match TRBD1. This CDR3 is 15 amino acids long. After removal of 6 bases from V and 13 bases from J, the junction contained 15 bases not matched to a gene. In germline, CDR1 is MGHDK, CDR2 SYGVNS. The CDR3 DNA reads as TGTGCCAGCAGGGGGCTGAGGACAGGAGAGACCCCCCTCCACTTT. Translation gives CASRGLRTGETPLHF.

Turning to this clone: The junction differs from germline at one of its ends, possibly a read error. The V call is TRBV5-6, the J call TRBJ1-2, with a possible D match to TRBD1 (6 bases). The germline V gene encodes CDR1 SGHDT and CDR2 YYEEEE. The length of the CDR3 is 11 residues. In DNA form, the CDR3 reads TGTGCCAGCAGCTTAGGGGGTGAGTGGTCCTTC. It is translated as CASSLGGEWSF.

The chain joins TRBV4-3 to TRBJ1-5; 7 nucleotides match TRBD1. The germline V gene encodes CDR1 LGHNA and CDR2 YSLEER. Trimming removed 2 bases from V and 2 bases from J; junction bases left unmatched: 6. The CDR3 consists of 16 residues. The CDR3, as DNA: TGCGCCAGCAGCCAACGCAGGGGGTATGGCAATCAGCCCCAGCATTTT. This gives the protein CASSQRRGYGNQPQHF.

The chain uses TRBV19 and TRBJ2-1, with a possible D match to TRBD2 (6 bases). CDR1 is LNHDA and CDR2 is SQIVND in the germline V gene (reference sequence). The CDR3 contains 15 residues. Trimming removed 3 bases at V and 2 bases at J, with 11 bases between. CDR3 amino acids: CASSISAGPYNEQFF. CDR3 DNA sequence: TGTGCCAGTAGTATCTCCGCGGGGCCCTACAATGAGCAGTTCTTC.

V gene TRBV21-1 combines with J gene TRBJ2-3; whether TRBD2, the table's D call, matches the DNA was not checked. TRBV21-1 counts as a pseudogene. The CDR3 covers 15 residues. In DNA, the CDR3 is TGTGCCAGCAGCAAAGGACTAGAGCTCACAGATACGCAGTATTTT. This sequence encodes CASSKGLELTDTQYF.

This clone was detected once. V and J are TRBV14 and TRBJ2-3, with D perhaps being TRBD1 or TRBD2 (6 bases each). Trimming took 0 bases from V and 3 from J, leaving 19 bases between them. The germline V gene has CDR1 SGHDN and CDR2 FVKESK. The CDR3 runs to 18 residues. The CDR3 DNA follows: TGTGCCAGCAGCCAAGATAGGCTCGGGGGCGTCGTTACAGATACGCAGTATTTT. This translates into CASSQDRLGGVVTDTQYF.

V usage is TRBV5-8 and J usage is TRBJ2-3, with no clear D. This CDR3 contains 13 residues. Germline V gene data show CDR1 as SGHTS and CDR2 as YDEGEE. V was cut by 0 bases and J by 4 bases, with 6 bases left in between. The CDR3 bases are TGTGCCAGCAGCTTGGGGCTATCAGATACGCAGTATTTT. Translation gives CASSLGLSDTQYF.

The chain employs TRBV6-4 and TRBJ1-2; TRBD1 is a possible D gene (5 bases). This CDR3 spans 14 amino acids. Trimming cost V 3 bases and J 6 bases, with 14 bases left between them. Germline values: CDR1 MRHNA, CDR2 SNTAGT. CDR3: CASSEFQGSDGYTF. CDR3 DNA sequence: TGTGCCAGCAGTGAATTTCAGGGATCGGATGGCTACACCTTC.

This sequence joins TRBV5-6 and TRBJ2-6, with D possibly TRBD1 on 6 matching bases. CDR3 length: 16 amino acids. V was pared by 4 bases and J by 0 bases, with 11 bases between. Germline V gene lookup returns CDR1 SGHDT and CDR2 YYEEEE. The CDR3 reads CASSPGTYSGANVLTF. The CDR3 region has the DNA TGTGCCAGCAGCCCCGGGACATACTCTGGGGCCAACGTCCTGACTTTC.

CDR3 residues: CASTLGGLRNYGYTF. As DNA, the CDR3 is TGTGCCAGCACCCTGGGGGGTTTACGCAACTATGGCTACACCTTC. This chain uses TRBV7-9 with TRBJ1-2, with D possibly matching TRBD1 (5 bases). From germline, CDR1 is SEHNR and CDR2 FQNEAQ (reference sequence). The V gene lost 7 bases and the J gene lost 2 bases, with 17 bases spanning the gap. There are 15 residues in the CDR3. The full variable domain, completed using reference TRBV7-9 and TRBJ1-2, is DTGVSQNPRHKITKRGQNVTFRCDPISEHNRLYWYRQTLGQGPEFLTYFQNEAQLEKSRLLSDRFSAERPKGSFSTLEIQRTEQGDSAMYLCASTLGGLRNYGYTFGSGTRLTVV.

This chain joins TRBV5-1 and TRBJ2-5; D is undetermined. The V end lost 3 bases, the J end lost 1 base, and 7 bases lay between the germline ends. This CDR3 region has 13 residues. Germline values: CDR1 SGHRS, CDR2 YFSETQ. The CDR3 protein is CASSWSFQETQYF. In nucleotides, the CDR3 is TGCGCCAGCAGCTGGAGCTTCCAAGAGACCCAGTACTTC. The entire variable domain, with the rest obtained from reference TRBV5-1 and TRBJ2-5, is as follows: KAGVTQTPRYLIKTRGQQVTLSCSPISGHRSVSWYQQTPGQGLQFLFEYFSETQRNKGNFPGRFSGRQFSNSRSEMNVSTLELGDSALYLCASSWSFQETQYFGPGTRLLVL.

This clone was recorded once. The chain links TRBV7-9 to TRBJ2-2, with D tentatively TRBD1 (6 bases). Between the trimmed V and J ends, which lost 2 bases and 0 bases, there was a span of 13 bases. Germline assignment: CDR1 SEHNR and CDR2 FQNEAQ (reference sequence). The CDR3 runs to 17 residues. This chain's CDR3 is CASSLPGTTANTGELFF. The CDR3 DNA reads TGTGCCAGCAGCTTACCCGGGACAACCGCGAACACCGGGGAGCTGTTTTTT.

The chain is built from TRBV4-1 and TRBJ1-3, with D possibly being TRBD1 (5 bases). The germline V and J ends were trimmed by 0 bases and 2 bases, with 8 bases remaining between them. This CDR3 is 15 amino acids long. CDR1 is MGHRA and CDR2 is YSYEKL in the germline V gene. The CDR3 protein is CASSQDGGAGNTIYF. In DNA form, the CDR3 reads TGCGCCAGCAGCCAAGACGGGGGGGCTGGAAACACCATATATTTT.

The chain is built from TRBV18 and TRBJ2-3, with a weak D call TRBD2 (6 bases). This CDR3 has 13 residues. With 5 bases removed from V and 5 bases from J, the gap between germline ends came to 11 bases. Germline assignment: CDR1 KGHSH and CDR2 LQKENI. CDR3 nucleotide sequence: TGTGCCAGCTCAAGGGGACTTCTAGATACGCAGTATTTT. Encoded protein: CASSRGLLDTQYF.

The chain joins TRBV6-6 to TRBJ1-2; 8 bases match TRBD1. Per germline, CDR1 MNHNY and CDR2 SVGAGI (reference sequence). V shed 6 bases and J 7 bases; nucleotides not matched to a gene: 4. CDR3 length equals 12 residues. In DNA form, the CDR3 reads TGTGCCAGCAGACAGGGGGGTGGTGGCTACACCTTC. This gives the protein CASRQGGGGYTF.

The chain links TRBV4-2 to TRBJ2-2, with D uncertain. Trimming stripped 1 base from V and 3 bases from J, with 9 bases between. Per the germline V gene, CDR1 is LGHNA and CDR2 is YNFKEQ. The CDR3 has 15 amino acids. The CDR3 reads CASSQARRDTGELFF. The CDR3 coding sequence is TGTGCCAGCAGCCAAGCAAGAAGGGACACCGGGGAGCTGTTTTTT.

The V gene is TRBV9, the J gene TRBJ2-4; unclear D gene. This CDR3 is 14 amino acids long. V lost 0 bases and J lost 6, with 10 bases in between. Germline CDR1 is SGDLS and CDR2 is YYNGEE. CDR3 amino acids: CASSVAGFGNIQYF. The DNA for the CDR3 is TGTGCCAGCAGCGTAGCAGGTTTCGGAAACATTCAGTACTTC.

The chain couples TRBV5-1 to TRBJ1-4; D perhaps matches TRBD1 (5 bases). V lost 3 bases to trimming and J lost 5 bases, with 11 bases between them. CDR1 is SGHRS, CDR2 YFSETQ, per germline. The CDR3 contains 14 residues. This CDR3 is CASSSYDRNEKLFF. CDR3 nucleotides: TGCGCCAGCAGCTCCTACGACAGAAATGAAAAACTGTTTTTT.

The chain joins TRBV27 to TRBJ1-5; D call uncertain. This CDR3 region has 16 residues. The ends were cut back, 0 bases at V and 5 bases at J, with 14 bases in the middle. CDR1 is MNHEY, CDR2 SMNVEV, per germline (reference sequence). In DNA, the CDR3 is TGTGCCAGCAGTTTATCCGCAGGTATCTCGCATCAGCCCCAGCATTTT. Its translation is CASSLSAGISHQPQHF.

This chain connects TRBV3-1 (or the pseudogene TRBV3-2) to TRBJ2-7; D possibly corresponds to TRBD2 (5 bases). Per germline, CDR1 LGHDT and CDR2 YNNKEL (reference sequence). This CDR3 contains 15 residues. V was shortened by 5 bases and J by 1 base, with 15 bases between the two germline ends. The CDR3 region is CASSESLGDSYEQYF. The CDR3 DNA is TGTGCCAGCAGCGAGAGCCTCGGGGATTCCTACGAGCAGTACTTC.

J is TRBJ2-7 and V is TRBV4-3; TRBD2 matches at 8 bases. V lost 4 bases, J lost 0 bases, and 5 bases stayed unmatched. Germline assignment: CDR1 LGHNA and CDR2 YSLEER. This CDR3 comprises 15 residues. The CDR3 sequence: CASSPGGGPSYEQYF. The CDR3 DNA sequence: TGCGCCAGCAGCCCCGGGGGGGGGCCCTCCTACGAGCAGTACTTC.

This clone was detected only a few times. The chain employs TRBV7-2 and TRBJ1-2; no reliable D call. The CDR3 covers 16 residues. CDR1 and CDR2 from the germline V gene are SGHTA and FQGNSA. V was shortened by 5 bases and J by 1 base, with 17 bases between the two germline ends. The CDR3 spells CASSRTGIGINYGYTF. The CDR3 DNA follows: TGTGCCAGCAGCCGTACGGGGATTGGGATTAACTATGGCTACACCTTC.

The sample holds a few counts of this clone. V and J are TRBV7-8 and TRBJ1-6, with TRBD1 identical over 8 bases. The CDR3 spans 16 residues. J was trimmed by 10 bases and V by 5 bases; bases with no gene match: 13. Germline lookup yields CDR1 SGHVS and CDR2 FQNEAQ. The CDR3: CASSPFGQGPGSPLHF. In nucleotides, the CDR3 is TGTGCCAGCAGCCCGTTCGGACAGGGCCCTGGCTCACCCCTCCACTTT.

This chain links TRBV11-2 with TRBJ2-1; the match to TRBD2 covers 7 bases. Germline lookup yields CDR1 SGHAT and CDR2 FQNNGV. The CDR3 is made up of 14 amino acids. V shed 5 bases and J 7 bases; nucleotides not matched to a gene: 8. The CDR3 DNA is TGTGCCAGCAGCCCCGGCGGGGGTTGGAATGAGCAGTTCTTC. This translates into CASSPGGGWNEQFF.